These 25 T cell receptor beta chains originate from one sample sequenced in a study of blood T cells in healthy people across ages (dated by TCRdb to between 2015 and 2016). The method was 5' RACE. Instrument used: Illumina HiSeq 2500. The second PCR ran for about 6 to 12 cycles and used a J-beta primer mix along with a sample-barcoded 5' primer. TCRdb reworked the public reads: Q25 trimming with fastp, MiXCR clone assembly, productive beta chains retained. Every distinct CDR3 protein forms one entry, paired with its most common genes and DNA. This sample lists under 850,000 distinct CDR3 sequences; approximately 35% were detected once. The ten largest clones represent 13% of the sample. Input material: blood. All receptors come from a man aged 18 to 29 in good health.

This clonotype appeared a few times. The chain employs TRBV6-2 or TRBV6-3 and TRBJ2-7, with TRBD2 as a possible D gene (6 bases). V was cut by 0 bases and J by 2 bases, with 14 bases left in between. Germline CDR1 and CDR2: MNHEY and SVGEGT. CDR3 length: 16 amino acids. Written as DNA, the CDR3 is TGTGCCAGCAGTTACTCGCTGGGCGGGGACCCCTACGAGCAGTACTTC. It codes for CASSYSLGGDPYEQYF.

The rearrangement links TRBV20-1 to TRBJ2-1, with 8 bases fitting TRBD2. V was pared by 6 bases and J by 10 bases, with 11 bases of the junction left unmatched. Germline assignment: CDR1 DFQATT and CDR2 SNEGSKA (reference sequence). This CDR3 is built from 13 residues. The CDR3 here is CSALGSGAREQFF. CDR3 coding DNA: TGCAGTGCACTGGGTAGCGGGGCGCGGGAGCAGTTCTTC.

This chain joins TRBV28 and TRBJ2-5; 8 bases fit TRBD1. This CDR3 contains 16 residues. V gave up 3 bases and J gave up 6 bases; unmatched junction bases: 12. CDR1 is MDHEN, CDR2 SYDVKM, per germline. This chain's CDR3 is CASSFPAQGARKTQYF. For the CDR3, the DNA is TGTGCCAGCAGTTTTCCCGCCCAGGGGGCGCGTAAGACCCAGTACTTC.

V gene TRBV5-6 combines with J gene TRBJ1-1; weak D call: TRBD1 (5 bases). This CDR3 contains 13 residues. The germline V gene has CDR1 SGHDT and CDR2 YYEEEE. V was trimmed by 4 bases and J by 10 bases, leaving 17 bases between them. The chain's CDR3 is CASSSRENGLAFF. CDR3 nucleotides: TGTGCCAGCAGCAGCAGGGAGAACGGATTAGCTTTCTTT.

This clonotype was counted between two and nine times. The J gene is TRBJ2-5, the V gene TRBV4-2; the D is unclear. The V end was cut by 1 base, the J end by 0 bases, with 3 bases between. Germline CDR1 and CDR2: LGHNA and YNFKEQ. This CDR3 has 13 residues. CDR3 DNA: TGTGCCAGCAGCCAAGTTGACCAAGAGACCCAGTACTTC. Translating it yields CASSQVDQETQYF.

This clonotype was seen a few times. The rearrangement links TRBV6-5 to TRBJ1-5, with 7 bases that match TRBD1. The CDR3 loop spans 18 amino acids. Trimming removed 7 bases from V and 7 bases from J; junction bases left unmatched: 22. Germline V gene data show CDR1 as MNHEY and CDR2 as SVGAGI. CDR3 nucleotide sequence: TGTGCCAGCAATTTCGCCGGGACAGCTTCAGGGCCGGCCCAGCCCCAGCATTTT. Translating gives CASNFAGTASGPAQPQHF.

This clonotype occurred a few times. In DNA, the CDR3 is TGCGCCAGCAGCCAACAACTAGCGGGGGAGTACAATGAGCAGTACTTC. The encoded protein is CASSQQLAGEYNEQYF. The chain couples TRBV4-3 to TRBJ2-5, with 11 bases matching TRBD2. The CDR3 totals 16 residues. CDR1 and CDR2 from the germline V gene are LGHNA and YSLEER. Trimming cost V 2 bases and J 11 bases; bases outside gene matches: 13.

The chain links TRBV20-1 to TRBJ2-3; 7 bases are shared with TRBD2. The CDR3 runs to 13 residues. V trimming: 1 base; J trimming: 4 bases; junction bases outside the gene matches: 2. Germline CDR1 and CDR2: DFQATT and SNEGSKA (reference sequence). The DNA for the CDR3 is TGCAGTGCTAGAGCCCTAGCGGCAGATACGCAGTATTTT. Residues: CSARALAADTQYF.

This clonotype was seen many times. The chain recombines TRBV4-1 with TRBJ2-5, with 12 bases that match TRBD2. Germline V gene lookup returns CDR1 MGHRA and CDR2 YSYEKL. The V gene end was trimmed by 0 bases and the J gene end by 5 bases; junction bases not matched to a gene: 10. The CDR3 covers 18 residues. The chain's CDR3 is CASSQEMASGGAGETQYF. The CDR3 DNA reads TGCGCCAGCAGCCAAGAGATGGCTAGCGGGGGGGCCGGGGAGACCCAGTACTTC.

Written as DNA, the CDR3 is TGTGCCAGCAGCTTGTCTAGAATTGTGCTCAATGAGCAGTTCTTC. This encodes CASSLSRIVLNEQFF. The rearrangement uses TRBV7-9 and TRBJ2-1; D gene unclear. The CDR3 contains 15 residues. The germline CDR1 and CDR2 sequences are SEHNR and FQNEAQ (reference sequence). The V end lost 3 bases, the J end lost 6 bases, and 15 bases lay between the germline ends.

The table lists this clonotype with a count of one. This may come from a read error, since a much larger clone is one base off. The chain combines TRBV29-1 with TRBJ2-3; D may be TRBD1 or TRBD2 (6 bases each). Germline V gene data show CDR1 as SQVTM and CDR2 as ANQGSEA. The CDR3 totals 13 residues. CDR3 residues: CSVRGRFTDTQDF. The CDR3 region has the DNA TGCAGCGTCCGGGGGCGATTCACAGATACGCAGGATTTT.

A remark on this clonotype: The germline gene is not matched at one end of the junction; a read error may be the cause. This chain uses TRBV20-1 with TRBJ1-2, with D possibly being TRBD1 (5 bases). This CDR3 contains 13 residues. The germline V gene has CDR1 DFQATT and CDR2 SNEGSKA (reference sequence). The CDR3 region is CSASMFGDYSYTF. In DNA form, the CDR3 reads TGCAGTGCTAGCATGTTTGGGGACTATAGCTACACCTTC.

Turning to this clonotype: A much larger clone is a single base away; this may be a read error. The V call is TRBV2, the J call TRBJ2-7, with no clear D. The germline CDR1 and CDR2 sequences are SNHLY and FYNNEI. The CDR3 runs to 13 residues. The CDR3 DNA follows: TGTACCAGCAAGATTCACAGCGCATACGAGCAGTACTTC. Residues: CTSKIHSAYEQYF.

Points on this clonotype: This may stem from a read error, because a much larger clone lies one nucleotide away. This chain connects TRBV12-3 or TRBV12-4 to TRBJ1-2; the D gene is possibly TRBD1 (5 bases). The length of the CDR3 is 14 residues. The ends were cut back, 8 bases at V and 4 bases at J, with 17 bases in the middle. CDR3 region: CASGGGSSGYGYTF. CDR3 sequence (DNA): TGTGCCAGCGGCGGGGGGAGCAGCGGCTATGGCTACACCTTC.

This clonotype was counted at least ten times. The J gene is TRBJ2-7, the V gene TRBV20-1; D tentatively fits TRBD1 or TRBD2 (5 bases each). Germline lookup yields CDR1 DFQATT and CDR2 SNEGSKA (reference sequence). V was pared by 3 bases and J by 4 bases, with 7 bases between. The CDR3 sequence is 11 residues long. The CDR3 here is CSARGDYEQYF. The CDR3 coding sequence is TGCAGTGCTAGGGGGGATTACGAGCAGTACTTC.

Concerning this clonotype itself: A junction end diverges from the germline sequence, so it may reflect a read error. The chain recombines TRBV7-8 with TRBJ2-1; D call uncertain. The CDR3 contains 11 residues. The germline V gene has CDR1 SGHVS and CDR2 FQNEAQ. The CDR3 bases are TGTGCCTCGCTGGTCAACAATGAGCAGTCCTTC. Encoded protein: CASLVNNEQSF.

This clonotype occurred once. This rearrangement joins TRBV9 to TRBJ2-5; 9 nucleotides match TRBD1. Germline V lookup: CDR1 SGDLS, CDR2 YYNGEE. V was clipped by 5 bases and J by 11 bases; unmatched bases: 10. The CDR3 has 13 amino acids. The DNA of the CDR3 is TGTGCCAGCAGAGGGACAGGGCCTGATGAGCAGTACTTC. Amino acids: CASRGTGPDEQYF.

A few counts support this clonotype. The V and J genes are TRBV25-1 and TRBJ2-3, with 9 bases that match TRBD2. This CDR3 is 18 amino acids long. The V and J ends lost 10 bases and 2 bases, in that order; junction bases with no gene match: 19. Germline V CDR1 and CDR2: MGHDK, SYGVNS. CDR3 in amino acids: CANRQVAGVHGHTDTQYF. The CDR3 coding sequence is TGTGCCAACCGACAGGTAGCGGGGGTTCACGGCCACACAGATACGCAGTATTTT.

About this clonotype itself: This may arise from a read error, as a much more abundant clone is one base away. The chain employs TRBV29-1 and TRBJ2-1, with 11 bases identical to TRBD2. Per germline, CDR1 SQVTM and CDR2 ANQGSEA. The CDR3 consists of 16 residues. The DNA for the CDR3 is TGCAGCGTACCGGGCCTAGCGGGGGGATTACTAGGTGAGCATTTCTTC. The encoded protein is CSVPGLAGGLLGEHFF.

The rearrangement links TRBV13 to TRBJ2-7; D gene uncertain. From germline, CDR1 is PRHDT and CDR2 FYEKMQ (reference sequence). The CDR3 runs 15 residues. V dropped 0 bases and J dropped 5 bases, with 14 bases sitting between them. The CDR3 coding sequence is TGTGCCAGCAGCTTAGGCGAAGGGCACTACGACGAGCAGTACTTC. It yields the protein CASSLGEGHYDEQYF.

This clonotype was counted only a few times. The J gene is TRBJ2-1, the V gene TRBV7-8; 13 bases agree with TRBD2. This CDR3 is 18 amino acids long. After removal of 3 bases from V and 0 bases from J, the junction contained 5 bases not matched to a gene. Germline CDR1 reads SGHVS; CDR2 reads FQNEAQ. The CDR3 reads CASSFGTSGVSSYNEQFF. The CDR3 nucleotides are TGTGCCAGCAGCTTTGGGACTAGCGGGGTAAGCTCCTACAATGAGCAGTTCTTC.

This clonotype was seen more than once but under ten times. With a much larger clone just one base away, this may be a read error. The CDR3 nucleotides are TGTGCCAGCAGTTTAGCGTCGGGGGGGGCCGCCTACAATGAGCAGTACTTC. It codes for CASSLASGGAAYNEQYF. This sequence joins TRBV12-3 or TRBV12-4 and TRBJ2-7, with 8 bases fitting TRBD2. The length of the CDR3 is 17 residues. V was clipped by 0 bases and J by 7 bases; unmatched bases: 14.

To note about this clonotype: A read error may be the cause here, since a much bigger clone is one base away. This chain links TRBV12-3 or TRBV12-4 with TRBJ2-3, with TRBD2 matching over 12 bases. CDR3 size: 16 residues. Losses at the gene ends were 7 bases for V and 3 bases for J; bases not matched to a gene: 8. CDR3 sequence: CASNKTSGGFTDTQYF. The CDR3 bases are TGTGCCAGCAATAAAACTAGCGGGGGGTTTACAGATACGCAGTATTTT.

The gene calls are TRBV4-1 and TRBJ2-7, with D possibly being TRBD1 or TRBD2 (6 bases each). V gave up 0 bases and J gave up 3 bases, with 15 bases separating them. The CDR3 is made up of 16 amino acids. CDR1 and CDR2 (germline): MGHRA, YSYEKL. CDR3 sequence (DNA): TGCGCCAGCAGCCAAGACCTTGATGGGGGGCTCTACGAGCAGTACTTC. It is translated as CASSQDLDGGLYEQYF.

V usage is TRBV5-5 and J usage is TRBJ1-1, with TRBD1 as a possible D gene (6 bases). Germline V gene data show CDR1 as SGHKS and CDR2 as YYEKEE (reference sequence). The CDR3 contains 15 residues. V was trimmed by 4 bases and J by 0 bases, leaving 13 bases between them. Written as DNA, the CDR3 is TGTGCCAGCAGCACCAACAGGGCCATGAACACTGAAGCTTTCTTT. It translates to CASSTNRAMNTEAFF.